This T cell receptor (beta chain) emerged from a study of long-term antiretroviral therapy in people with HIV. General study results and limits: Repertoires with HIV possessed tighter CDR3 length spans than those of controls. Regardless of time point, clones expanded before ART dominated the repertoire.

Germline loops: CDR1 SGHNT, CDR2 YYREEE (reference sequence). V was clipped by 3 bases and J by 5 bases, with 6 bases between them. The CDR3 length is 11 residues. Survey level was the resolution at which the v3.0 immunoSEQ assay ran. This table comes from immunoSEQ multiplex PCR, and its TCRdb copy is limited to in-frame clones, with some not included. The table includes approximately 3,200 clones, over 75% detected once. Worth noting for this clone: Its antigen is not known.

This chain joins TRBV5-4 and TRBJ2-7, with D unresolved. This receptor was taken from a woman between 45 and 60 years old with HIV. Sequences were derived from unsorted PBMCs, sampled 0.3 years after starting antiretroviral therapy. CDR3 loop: CASSSYHEQYF. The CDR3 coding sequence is TGTGCCAGCAGCTCGTACCACGAGCAGTACTTC. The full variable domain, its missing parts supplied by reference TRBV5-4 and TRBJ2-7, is ETGVTQSPTHLIKTRGQQVTLRCSSQSGHNTVSWYQQALGQGPQFIFQYYREEENGRGNFPPRFSGLQFPNYSSELNVNALELDDSALYLCASSSYHEQYFGPGTRLTVT.